This T cell receptor beta chain stems from a study of graft-versus-host responses after intestinal transplantation. About the research overall: Recipients underwent multivisceral, liver-intestinal, or isolated intestinal transplants.

V lost 0 bases, J lost 4 bases, and 6 bases lay in between. The CDR3 consists of 13 residues. The germline gives CDR1 MGHRA, CDR2 YSYEKL. Of note for this clone: What it binds is not known.

Study-level findings and limits: Where graft-donor T cell macrochimerism was present, patients had high graft-versus-host to host-versus-graft clonal ratios in allografts. Early post-transplant declines in HvG were associated with peak levels of circulating GvH clones.

The data were produced by immunoSEQ multiplex PCR, yet TCRdb's version contains in-frame clones alone and is incomplete. The table has 50,000 or so clones, around 91% seen once. This clonotype was sampled from a human patient who received an intestinal transplant, so some T cells may come from the graft donor. The chain links TRBV4-1 to TRBJ1-1; perhaps TRBD1 as D (5 bases). The specimen was PBMCs, collected roughly 120 days after intestinal transplantation. The CDR3 region is CASSQDQGTEAFF. Here the CDR3 DNA reads TGCGCCAGCAGCCAAGATCAGGGCACTGAAGCTTTCTTT.